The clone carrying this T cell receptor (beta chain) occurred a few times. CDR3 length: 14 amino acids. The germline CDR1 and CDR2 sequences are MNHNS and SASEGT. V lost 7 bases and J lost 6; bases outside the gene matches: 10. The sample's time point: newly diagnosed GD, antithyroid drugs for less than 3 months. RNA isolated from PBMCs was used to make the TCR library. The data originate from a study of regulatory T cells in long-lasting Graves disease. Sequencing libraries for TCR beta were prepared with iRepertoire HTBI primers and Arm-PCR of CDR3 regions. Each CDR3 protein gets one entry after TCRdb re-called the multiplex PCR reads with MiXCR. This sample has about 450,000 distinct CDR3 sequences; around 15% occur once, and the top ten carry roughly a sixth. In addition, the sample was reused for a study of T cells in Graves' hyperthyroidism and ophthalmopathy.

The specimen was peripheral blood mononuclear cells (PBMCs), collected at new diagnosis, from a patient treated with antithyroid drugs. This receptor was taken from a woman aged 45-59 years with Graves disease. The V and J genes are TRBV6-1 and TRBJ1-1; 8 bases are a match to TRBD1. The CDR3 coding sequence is TGTGCCAGCATCAGACAGGGGAGAGGCGCTGAAGCTTTCTTT. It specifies CASIRQGRGAEAFF.